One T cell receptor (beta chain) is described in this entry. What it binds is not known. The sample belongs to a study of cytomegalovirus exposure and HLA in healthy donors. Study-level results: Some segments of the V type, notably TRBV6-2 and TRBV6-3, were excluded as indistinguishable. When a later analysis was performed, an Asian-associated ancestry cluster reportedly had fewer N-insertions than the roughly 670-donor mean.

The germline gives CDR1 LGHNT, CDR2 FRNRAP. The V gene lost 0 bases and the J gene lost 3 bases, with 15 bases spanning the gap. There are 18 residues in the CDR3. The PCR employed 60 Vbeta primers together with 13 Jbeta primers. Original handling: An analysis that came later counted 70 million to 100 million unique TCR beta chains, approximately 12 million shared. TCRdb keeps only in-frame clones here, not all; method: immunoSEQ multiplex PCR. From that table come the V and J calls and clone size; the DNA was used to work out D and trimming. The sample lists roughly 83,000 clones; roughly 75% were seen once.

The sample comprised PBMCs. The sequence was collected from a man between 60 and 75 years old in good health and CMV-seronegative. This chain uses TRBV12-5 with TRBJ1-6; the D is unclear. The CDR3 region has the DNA TGTGCTAGTGGTTTGGTACGAGGCACATCCGACTATAATTCACCCCTCCACTTT. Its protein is CASGLVRGTSDYNSPLHF.